The text below deals with one T cell receptor beta chain. Germline V CDR1 and CDR2: MNHNY, SVGAGI (reference sequence). Trimming stripped 6 bases from V and 4 bases from J, with 6 bases between. This CDR3 is 11 amino acids long. The record originates from a study of blood T cell repertoires in COVID-19. About the research overall: Some COVID-19 samples were acute and others convalescent; all came from the United States, Italy and Spain. T cells, B-cell-depleted T cells, or PBMCs provided the cDNA or gDNA that served as material.

Per the original methods: Using reference gene primer amplification, nucleated cell counts were estimated. TCRdb's table, derived via immunoSEQ multiplex PCR, lists solely in-frame clones and lacks some. The V and J calls and the clone size are those of that table, but D and trimming were determined from the DNA. The sample lists under 400,000 clones, around 89% seen once, with approximately 6.2% in the top ten. The TCR comes from a man in his late teens or twenties with active or convalescent COVID-19. Sequenced input: peripheral blood. The V call is TRBV6-6, the J call TRBJ1-1; D gene uncertain. In nucleotides, the CDR3 is TGTGCCAGCAGCGTCGGCACTGAAGCTTTCTTT. Amino acid sequence: CASSVGTEAFF.